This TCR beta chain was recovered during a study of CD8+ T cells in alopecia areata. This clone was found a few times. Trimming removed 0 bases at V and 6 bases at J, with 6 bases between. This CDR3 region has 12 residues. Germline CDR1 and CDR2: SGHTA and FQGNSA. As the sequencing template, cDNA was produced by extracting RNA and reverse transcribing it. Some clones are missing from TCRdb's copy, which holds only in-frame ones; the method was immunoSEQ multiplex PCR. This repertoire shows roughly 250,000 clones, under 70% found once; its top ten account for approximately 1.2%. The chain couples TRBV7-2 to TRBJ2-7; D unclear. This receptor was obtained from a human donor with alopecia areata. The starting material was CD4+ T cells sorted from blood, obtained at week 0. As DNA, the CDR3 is TGTGCCAGCAGCTTAGCGGGTCTCGAGCAGTACTTC. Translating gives CASSLAGLEQYF.